The TCR beta chain described here comes from a study of blood T cell repertoires in COVID-19 (dated by TCRdb to about 2020). About the full investigation: Collaborator samples came from the United States, Italy and Spain and covered acute and convalescent phases of COVID-19. The prospective study material was composed of cDNA or gDNA derived from T cells, B-cell-depleted T cells, or PBMCs. Deeply sampled blood TCRbeta repertoires from subjects exposed to, actively infected with, or recovered from COVID-19 were included in the dataset. The repertoires were released in a freely available public database intended as a resource for research on the immune response to SARS-CoV-2. Samples were obtained from the ongoing ImmuneRACE study (first 160 participants) and from some 1,200 subjects provided by 6 global collaborators. The sample metadata nearly always contained a de-identified subject ID, COVID-19 status, age in years and sex. Where available, HLA class I and class II types were taken from metadata supplied by the sample provider and were not determined by assay-based typing.

This clone turned up a few times. Its antigen is not yet known. Base qualities are not recorded, but no much larger clone differs from it by a single base. Study-wide findings and limitations: Clinical and demographic metadata were provided uncurated, with the amount varying by source and participant.

TCRbeta CDR3 regions were amplified from genomic DNA by means of the immunoSEQ Assay, a bias-controlled multiplex PCR. From the authors' description of their analysis: The number of nucleated cells in each sample was estimated by amplification of reference gene primers within the assay. Sequence reads were collapsed and filtered to measure the absolute abundance of every unique TCRbeta CDR3 rearrangement. Productive Simpson clonality was computed per sample as the square root of Simpson's diversity index over productive rearrangements. TCRdb limited this immuneACCESS table to in-frame rearrangements with V and J called. A share of clones is missing; checked studies link under half to unresolved V genes, and the rest is unexplained. The V and J calls and the clone size are those of that table, but D and trimming were determined from the DNA. The sample contains about 210,000 clones, about three quarters of them found a single time. The ten largest clones capture 7.2% of the sample.

The collaborating institutions used their own protocols to collect whole blood in K2EDTA tubes. For TCRbeta analysis, collaborator samples were shipped as frozen whole blood, as isolated PBMCs, or as DNA extracted from either sample type. According to the germline V gene, CDR1 reads MGHRA and CDR2 reads YSYEKL. Germline trimming: 4 bases from V, 4 bases from J; junction bases outside gene matches: 6. Inclusive of the bounding cysteine and phenylalanine, the CDR3 is 15 residues long. Only the CDR3 region is kept as DNA, spanning 45 bases read in frame from base 1. The sequence was collected from a woman aged 70-85 years with acute or convalescent COVID-19. Sequences were obtained from peripheral blood. This receptor chain uses TRBV4-1 and TRBJ1-3; 8 bases in the middle match TRBD1. CDR3 loop: CASSPSGTGGNTIYF. At the DNA level, the sequence is TGCGCCAGCAGCCCCTCCGGGACAGGAGGAAACACCATATATTTT.